This note documents a single TCR beta chain sequence. This sample was included in a study of blood T cells in healthy people across ages. Combining a sample-barcoded 5' primer with a J-beta primer mix, a second PCR ran for roughly 7 to 11 cycles. In TCRdb, the 5' RACE reads were re-called with MiXCR into one record per CDR3 protein. The table lists 1.5 million to 2 million distinct CDR3 sequences, around 50% of them singletons. The CDR3 extends over 15 amino acids. Trimming removed 5 bases from V and 7 bases from J; junction bases left unmatched: 9. The chain recombines TRBV12-3 or TRBV12-4 with TRBJ2-4; TRBD2 matches at 9 bases. Sample: blood. The receptor was isolated from a woman in her forties in good health. The CDR3 DNA reads TGTGCCAGCAGTCAGCGGGGGGCCTATAGGAACATTCAGTACTTC. As protein: CASSQRGAYRNIQYF.